Sequencing of this TCR beta chain was carried out in a study of breast tumors, draining lymph nodes, adjacent tissues. The CDR3 has 15 amino acids. CDR1 is MNHEY and CDR2 is SVGAGI in the germline V gene. In this sample, this clonotype turned up once. Its antigen is unknown. Sequence at one end of the junction differs from germline and may be a read error. Samples came from axillary lymph nodes draining the breast cancer. Study-wide findings and caveats: Compared with lymph nodes, tumors were less diverse; compared with nontumor tissue, more. The lymph node origin of tumor T cells was framed as consistent with a hypothesis, not demonstrated.

TCRdb re-called the multiplex PCR reads through MiXCR, storing one row per CDR3 protein. The top ten clones hold over 3% of a sample with 100,000 to 150,000 distinct CDR3 sequences, roughly 21% of them seen once. The material sequenced was axillary lymph node tissue. The clonotype originates from a female donor with breast cancer. Some clones in this sample may be carry-over from other donors' samples. The chain couples TRBV6-5 to TRBJ2-3, with TRBD2 matching over 7 bases. The CDR3 sequence: CASRSLAVKTDTQCF. The CDR3 nucleotides read TGTGCCAGCAGATCGCTAGCGGTGAAAACAGATACGCAGTGTTTT.